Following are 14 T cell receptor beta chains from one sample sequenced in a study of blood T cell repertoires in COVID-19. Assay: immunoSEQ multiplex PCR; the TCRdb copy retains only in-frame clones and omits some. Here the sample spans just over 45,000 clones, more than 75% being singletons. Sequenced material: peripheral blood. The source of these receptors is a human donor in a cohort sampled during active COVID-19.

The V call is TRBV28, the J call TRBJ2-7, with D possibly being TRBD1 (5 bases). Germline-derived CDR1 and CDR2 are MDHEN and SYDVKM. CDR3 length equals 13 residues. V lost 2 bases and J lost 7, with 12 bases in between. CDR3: CASSLGSKGEQYF. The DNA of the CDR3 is TGTGCCAGCAGTTTAGGGTCCAAGGGGGAGCAGTACTTC.

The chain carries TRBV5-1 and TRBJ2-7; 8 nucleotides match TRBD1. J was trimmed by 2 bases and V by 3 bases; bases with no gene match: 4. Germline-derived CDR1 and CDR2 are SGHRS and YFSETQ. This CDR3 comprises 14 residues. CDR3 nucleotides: TGCGCCAGCAGCTCAGGACAGGGCACCTACGAGCAGTACTTC. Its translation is CASSSGQGTYEQYF.

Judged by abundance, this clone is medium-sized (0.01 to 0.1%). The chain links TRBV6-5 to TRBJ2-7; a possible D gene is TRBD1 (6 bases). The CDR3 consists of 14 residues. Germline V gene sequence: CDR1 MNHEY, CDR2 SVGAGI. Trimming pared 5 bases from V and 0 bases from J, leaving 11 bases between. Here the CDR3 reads CASSTTGSSYEQYF. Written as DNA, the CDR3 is TGTGCCAGCAGTACAACAGGGAGCTCCTACGAGCAGTACTTC.

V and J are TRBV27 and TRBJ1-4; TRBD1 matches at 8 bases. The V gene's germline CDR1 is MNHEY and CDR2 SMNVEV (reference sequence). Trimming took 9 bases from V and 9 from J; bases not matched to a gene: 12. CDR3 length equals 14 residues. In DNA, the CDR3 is TGTGCCAGGGTAAGACAGGGGTTGCATAAAAAACTGTTTTTT. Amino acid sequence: CARVRQGLHKKLFF.

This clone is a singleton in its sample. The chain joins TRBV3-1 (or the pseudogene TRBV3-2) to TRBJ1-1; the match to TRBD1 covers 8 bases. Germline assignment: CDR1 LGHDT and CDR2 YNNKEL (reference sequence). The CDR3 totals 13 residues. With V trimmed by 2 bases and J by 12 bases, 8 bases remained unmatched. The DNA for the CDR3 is TGTGCCAGCAGCCAACAGGGGGCTCGTCAAACTTTCTTT. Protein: CASSQQGARQTFF.

CDR3 sequence: CASSRPSGQETQYF. CDR3 in DNA: TGTGCCAGCAGTCGCCCTTCGGGCCAAGAGACCCAGTACTTC. The J gene is TRBJ2-5, the V gene TRBV28; D gene unclear. CDR1 and CDR2 from the germline V gene are MDHEN and SYDVKM. The CDR3 sequence is 14 residues long. The ends were cut back, 5 bases at V and 1 base at J, with 11 bases in the middle.

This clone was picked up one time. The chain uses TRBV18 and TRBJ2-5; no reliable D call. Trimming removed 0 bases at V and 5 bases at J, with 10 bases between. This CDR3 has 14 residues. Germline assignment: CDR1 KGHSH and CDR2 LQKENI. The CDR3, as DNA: TGTGCCAGCTCACCACCCTCAAGCTGGGAGACCCAGTACTTC. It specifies CASSPPSSWETQYF.

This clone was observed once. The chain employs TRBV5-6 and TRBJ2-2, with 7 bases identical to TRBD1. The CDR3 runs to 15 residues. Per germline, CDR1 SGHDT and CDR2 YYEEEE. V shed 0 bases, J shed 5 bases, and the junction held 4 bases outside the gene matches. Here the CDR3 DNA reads TGTGCCAGCAGCTTGGCTTACAGGGGAACCGGGGAGCTGTTTTTT. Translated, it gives CASSLAYRGTGELFF.

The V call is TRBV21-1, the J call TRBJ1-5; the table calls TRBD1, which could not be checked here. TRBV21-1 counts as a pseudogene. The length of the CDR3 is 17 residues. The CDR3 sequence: CASPPLNAGNSNQPQHF. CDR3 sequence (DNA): TGTGCCAGTCCCCCCCTAAACGCAGGGAATAGCAATCAGCCCCAGCATTTT.

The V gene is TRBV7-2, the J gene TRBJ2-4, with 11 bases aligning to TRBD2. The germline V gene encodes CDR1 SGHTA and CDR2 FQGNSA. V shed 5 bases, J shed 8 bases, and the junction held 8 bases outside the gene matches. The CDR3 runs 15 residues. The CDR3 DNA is TGTGCCAGCAGCCCCATGACTAGCGGGACAGACATTCAGTACTTC. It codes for CASSPMTSGTDIQYF.

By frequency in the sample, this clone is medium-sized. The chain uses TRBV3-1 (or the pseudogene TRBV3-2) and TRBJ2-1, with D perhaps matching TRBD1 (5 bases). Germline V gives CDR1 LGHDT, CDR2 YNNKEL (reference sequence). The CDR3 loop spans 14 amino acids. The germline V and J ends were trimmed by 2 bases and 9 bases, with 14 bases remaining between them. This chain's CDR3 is CASSQPLGRTEQFF. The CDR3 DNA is TGTGCCAGCAGCCAACCCCTGGGGCGGACTGAGCAGTTCTTC.

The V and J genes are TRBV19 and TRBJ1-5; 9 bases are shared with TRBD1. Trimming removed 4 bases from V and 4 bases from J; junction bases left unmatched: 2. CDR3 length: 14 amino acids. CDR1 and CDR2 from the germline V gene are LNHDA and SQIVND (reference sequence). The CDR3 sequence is CASSRDRENQPQHF. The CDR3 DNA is TGTGCCAGTAGTAGGGACAGGGAGAATCAGCCCCAGCATTTT.

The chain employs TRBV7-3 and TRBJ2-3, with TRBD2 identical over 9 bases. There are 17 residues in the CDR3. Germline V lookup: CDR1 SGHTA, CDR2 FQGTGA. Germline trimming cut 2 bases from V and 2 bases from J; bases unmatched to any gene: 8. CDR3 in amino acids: CASSLSAGGRVTDTQYF. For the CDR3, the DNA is TGTGCCAGCAGCTTATCGGCGGGAGGGCGAGTCACAGATACGCAGTATTTT.

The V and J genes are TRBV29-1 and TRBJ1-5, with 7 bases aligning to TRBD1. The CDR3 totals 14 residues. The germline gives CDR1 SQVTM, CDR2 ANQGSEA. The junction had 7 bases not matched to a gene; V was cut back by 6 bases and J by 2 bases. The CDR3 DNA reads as TGCAGCGTGATGACAGGGACCGGCAATCAGCCCCAGCATTTT. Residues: CSVMTGTGNQPQHF. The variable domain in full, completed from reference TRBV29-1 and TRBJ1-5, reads SAVISQKPSRDICQRGTSLTIQCQVDSQVTMMFWYRQQPGQSLTLIATANQGSEATYESGFVIDKFPISRPNLTFSTLTVSNMSPEDSSIYLCSVMTGTGNQPQHFGDGTRLSIL.